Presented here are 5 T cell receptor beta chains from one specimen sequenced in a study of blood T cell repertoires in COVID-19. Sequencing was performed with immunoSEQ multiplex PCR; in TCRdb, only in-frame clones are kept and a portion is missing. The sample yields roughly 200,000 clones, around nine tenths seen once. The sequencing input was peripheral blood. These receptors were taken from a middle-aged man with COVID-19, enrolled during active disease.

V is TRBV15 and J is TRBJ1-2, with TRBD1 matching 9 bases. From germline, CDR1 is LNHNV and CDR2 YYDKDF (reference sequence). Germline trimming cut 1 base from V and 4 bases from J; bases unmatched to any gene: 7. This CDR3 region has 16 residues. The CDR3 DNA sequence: TGTGCCACCAGCAGAGTAAGACAGGGGGTTCCCTATGGCTACACCTTC. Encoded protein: CATSRVRQGVPYGYTF.

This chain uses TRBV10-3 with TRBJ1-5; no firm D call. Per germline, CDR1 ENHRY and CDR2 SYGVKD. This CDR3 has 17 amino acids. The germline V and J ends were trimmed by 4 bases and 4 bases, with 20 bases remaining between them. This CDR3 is CAISAARDGGLNQPQHF. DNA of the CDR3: TGTGCCATCAGTGCCGCCCGCGACGGAGGTTTGAATCAGCCCCAGCATTTT.

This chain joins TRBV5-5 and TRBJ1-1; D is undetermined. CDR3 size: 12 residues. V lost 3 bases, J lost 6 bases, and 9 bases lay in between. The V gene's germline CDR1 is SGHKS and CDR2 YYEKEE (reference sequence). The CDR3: CASSSLGAEAFF. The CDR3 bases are TGTGCCAGCAGCTCTCTCGGGGCTGAAGCTTTCTTT.

The CDR3 DNA is TGTGCCAGCAGCTTAGCGCCCGGCAGGGGGCCATACAATGAGCAGTTCTTC. The encoded protein is CASSLAPGRGPYNEQFF. V and J are TRBV7-9 and TRBJ2-1, with 8 nucleotides matching TRBD1. Unmatched junction bases numbered 8, after V lost 0 bases and J lost 4 bases. The germline CDR1 and CDR2 sequences are SEHNR and FQNEAQ (reference sequence). The CDR3 consists of 17 residues.

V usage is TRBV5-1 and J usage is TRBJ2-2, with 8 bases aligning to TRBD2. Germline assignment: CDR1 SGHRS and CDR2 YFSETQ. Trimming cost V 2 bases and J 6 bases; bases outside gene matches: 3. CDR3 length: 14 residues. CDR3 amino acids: CASSFSGESGELFF. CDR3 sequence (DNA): TGCGCCAGCAGCTTTAGCGGGGAGTCCGGGGAGCTGTTTTTT.